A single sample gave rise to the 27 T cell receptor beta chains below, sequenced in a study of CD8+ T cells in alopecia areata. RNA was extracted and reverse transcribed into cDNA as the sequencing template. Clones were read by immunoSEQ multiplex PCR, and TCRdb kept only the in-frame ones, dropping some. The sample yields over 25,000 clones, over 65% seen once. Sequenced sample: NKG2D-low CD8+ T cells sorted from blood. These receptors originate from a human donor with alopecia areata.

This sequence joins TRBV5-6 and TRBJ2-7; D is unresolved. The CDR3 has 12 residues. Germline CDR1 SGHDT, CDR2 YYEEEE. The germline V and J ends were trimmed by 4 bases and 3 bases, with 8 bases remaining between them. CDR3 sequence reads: CASSHTNYEQYF. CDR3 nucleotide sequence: TGTGCCAGCAGCCATACCAACTACGAGCAGTACTTC.

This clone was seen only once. For the CDR3, the DNA is TGTGCCAGCAGTGAGGCCCCCGGGACAGTATATGGCTACACCTTC. As protein: CASSEAPGTVYGYTF. This chain joins TRBV6-4 and TRBJ1-2; TRBD1 aligns across 7 bases. V trimming: 3 bases; J trimming: 5 bases; junction bases outside the gene matches: 9. The germline V gene has CDR1 MRHNA and CDR2 SNTAGT. This CDR3 comprises 15 residues.

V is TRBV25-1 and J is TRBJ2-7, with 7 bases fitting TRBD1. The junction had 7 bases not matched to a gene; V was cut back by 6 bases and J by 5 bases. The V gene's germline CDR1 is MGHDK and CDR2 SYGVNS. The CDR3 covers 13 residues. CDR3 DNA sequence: TGTGCCAGCAGCCCAGGGGGAAGGAACGAGCAGTACTTC. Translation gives CASSPGGRNEQYF.

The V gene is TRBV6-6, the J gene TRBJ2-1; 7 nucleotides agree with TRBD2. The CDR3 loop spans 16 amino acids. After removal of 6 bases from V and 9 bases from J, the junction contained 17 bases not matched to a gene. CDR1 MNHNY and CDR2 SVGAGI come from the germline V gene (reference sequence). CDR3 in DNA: TGTGCCAGCAGCCCCGGACTAGATTCGTGGGCTGGTGAGCAGTTCTTC. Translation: CASSPGLDSWAGEQFF.

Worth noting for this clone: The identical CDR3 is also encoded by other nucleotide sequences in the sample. CDR3 coding DNA: TGCGCCAGCAGCTTGTCTCCGGGCACGGGCTCCTACGAGCAGTACTTC. Translating it yields CASSLSPGTGSYEQYF. The gene calls are TRBV5-1 and TRBJ2-7; D gene ambiguous. The V gene's germline CDR1 is SGHRS and CDR2 YFSETQ. Trimming removed 1 base from V and 0 bases from J, with 14 bases in between. CDR3 size: 16 residues.

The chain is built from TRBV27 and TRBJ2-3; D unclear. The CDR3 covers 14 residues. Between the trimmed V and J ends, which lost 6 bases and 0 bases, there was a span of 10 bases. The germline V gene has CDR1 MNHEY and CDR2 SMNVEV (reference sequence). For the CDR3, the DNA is TGTGCCAGCAGCTCTCAGCTTAGCACAGATACGCAGTATTTT. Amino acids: CASSSQLSTDTQYF.

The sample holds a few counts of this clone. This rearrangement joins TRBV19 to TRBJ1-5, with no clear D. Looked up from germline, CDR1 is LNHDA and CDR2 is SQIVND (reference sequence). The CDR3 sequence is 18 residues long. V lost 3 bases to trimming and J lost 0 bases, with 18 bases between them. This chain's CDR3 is CASSILGLPENSNQPQHF. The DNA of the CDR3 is TGTGCCAGTAGTATCCTAGGTTTGCCAGAGAATAGCAATCAGCCCCAGCATTTT.

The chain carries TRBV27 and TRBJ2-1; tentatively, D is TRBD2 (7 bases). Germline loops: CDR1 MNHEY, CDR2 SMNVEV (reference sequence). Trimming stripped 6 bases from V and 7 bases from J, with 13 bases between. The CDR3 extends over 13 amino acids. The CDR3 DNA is TGTGCCAGCAGCCCCGGGGGGCCTAATGAGCAGTTCTTC. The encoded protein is CASSPGGPNEQFF.

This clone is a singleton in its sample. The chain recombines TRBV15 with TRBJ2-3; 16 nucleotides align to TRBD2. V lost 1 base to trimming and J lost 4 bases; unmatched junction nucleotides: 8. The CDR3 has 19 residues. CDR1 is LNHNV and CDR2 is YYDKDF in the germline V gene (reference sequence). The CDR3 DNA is TGTGCCACCAGCAGAGCCTCGCCGGGACTAGCGGGGGGGCCAGATACGCAGTATTTT. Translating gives CATSRASPGLAGGPDTQYF.

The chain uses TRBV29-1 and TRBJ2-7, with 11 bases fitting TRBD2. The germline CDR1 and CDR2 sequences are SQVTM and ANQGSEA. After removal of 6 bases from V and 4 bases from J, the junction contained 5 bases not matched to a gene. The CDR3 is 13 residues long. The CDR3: CSVQTSGVYEQYF. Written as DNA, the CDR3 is TGCAGCGTCCAGACTAGCGGGGTTTACGAGCAGTACTTC.

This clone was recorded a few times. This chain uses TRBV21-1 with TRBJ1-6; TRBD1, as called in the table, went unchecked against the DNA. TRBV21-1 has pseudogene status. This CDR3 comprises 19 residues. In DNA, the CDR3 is TGTGCCAGCAGCTCCCGGGGAGGACAGGGCGACTCCTATAATTCACCCCTCCACTTT. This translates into CASSSRGGQGDSYNSPLHF.

CDR3: CASSQGDTEAFF. CDR3 coding DNA: TGTGCCAGCAGCCAGGGAGACACTGAAGCTTTCTTT. The chain employs TRBV4-2 and TRBJ1-1; D unclear. The germline V and J ends were trimmed by 3 bases and 3 bases, with 5 bases remaining between them. CDR1 is LGHNA, CDR2 YNFKEQ, per germline. CDR3 length: 12 residues.

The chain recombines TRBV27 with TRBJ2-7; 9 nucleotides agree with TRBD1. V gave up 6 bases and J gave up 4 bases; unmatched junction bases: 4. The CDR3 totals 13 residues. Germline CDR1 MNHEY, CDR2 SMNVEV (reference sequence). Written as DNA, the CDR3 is TGTGCCAGCAGCTCCGGGACAGGGTACGAGCAGTACTTC. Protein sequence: CASSSGTGYEQYF.

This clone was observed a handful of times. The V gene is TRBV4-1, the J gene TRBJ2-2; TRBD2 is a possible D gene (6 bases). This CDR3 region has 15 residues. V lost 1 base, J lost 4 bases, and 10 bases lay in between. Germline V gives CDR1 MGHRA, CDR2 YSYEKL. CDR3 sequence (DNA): TGCGCCAGCAGCCAAGCCGGGGGTGGCACCGGGGAGCTGTTTTTT. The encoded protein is CASSQAGGGTGELFF.

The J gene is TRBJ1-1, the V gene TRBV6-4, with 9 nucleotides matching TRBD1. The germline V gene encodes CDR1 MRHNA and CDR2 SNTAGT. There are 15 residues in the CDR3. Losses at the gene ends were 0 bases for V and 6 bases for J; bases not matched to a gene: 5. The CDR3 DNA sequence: TGTGCCAGCAGTGACTCGTCGGACAGGGGCGCTGAAGCTTTCTTT. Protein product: CASSDSSDRGAEAFF.

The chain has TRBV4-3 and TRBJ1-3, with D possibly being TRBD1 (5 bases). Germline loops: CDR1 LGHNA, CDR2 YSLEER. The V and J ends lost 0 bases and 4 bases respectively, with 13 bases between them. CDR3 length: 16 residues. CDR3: CASSQDPPGQGNTIYF. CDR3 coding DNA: TGCGCCAGCAGCCAAGATCCGCCAGGGCAAGGAAACACCATATATTTT.

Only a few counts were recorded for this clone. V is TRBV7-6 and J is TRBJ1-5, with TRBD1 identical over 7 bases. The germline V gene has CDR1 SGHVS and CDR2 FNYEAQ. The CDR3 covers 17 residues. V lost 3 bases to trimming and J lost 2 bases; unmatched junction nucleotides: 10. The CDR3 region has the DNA TGTGCCAGCAGCTTTGTTGCGGACAGGAGCGGCAATCAGCCCCAGCATTTT. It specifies CASSFVADRSGNQPQHF.

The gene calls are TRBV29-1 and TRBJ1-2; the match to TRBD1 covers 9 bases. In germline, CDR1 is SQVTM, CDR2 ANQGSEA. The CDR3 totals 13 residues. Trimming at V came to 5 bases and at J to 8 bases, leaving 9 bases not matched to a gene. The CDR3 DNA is TGCAGCGTTCCCATACAGGGGGCACAGGGCTACACCTTC. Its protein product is CSVPIQGAQGYTF.

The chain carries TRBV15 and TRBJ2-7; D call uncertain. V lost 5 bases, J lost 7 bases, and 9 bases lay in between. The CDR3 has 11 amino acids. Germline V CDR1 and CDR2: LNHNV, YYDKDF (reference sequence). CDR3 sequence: CATSGSGEQYF. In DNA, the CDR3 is TGTGCCACCAGCGGATCTGGGGAGCAGTACTTC.

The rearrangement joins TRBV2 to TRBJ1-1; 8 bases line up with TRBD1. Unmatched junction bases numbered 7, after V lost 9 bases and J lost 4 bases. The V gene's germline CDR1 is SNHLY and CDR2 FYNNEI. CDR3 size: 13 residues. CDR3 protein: CARTGQGGTEAFF. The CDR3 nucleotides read TGTGCCAGGACAGGACAGGGTGGCACTGAAGCTTTCTTT.

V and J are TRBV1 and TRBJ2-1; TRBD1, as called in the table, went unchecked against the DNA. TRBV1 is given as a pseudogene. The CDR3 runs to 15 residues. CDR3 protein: CTSSQTGHLYNEQFF. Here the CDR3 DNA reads TGCACCAGCAGCCAAACGGGACACCTATACAATGAGCAGTTCTTC.

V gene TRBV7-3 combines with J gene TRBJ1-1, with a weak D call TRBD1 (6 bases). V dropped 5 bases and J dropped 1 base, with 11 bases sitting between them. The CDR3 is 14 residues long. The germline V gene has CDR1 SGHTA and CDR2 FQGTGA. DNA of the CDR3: TGTGCCAGCAGCCCATCGGACAGGAACACTGAAGCTTTCTTT. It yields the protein CASSPSDRNTEAFF. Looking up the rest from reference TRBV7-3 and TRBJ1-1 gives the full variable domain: GAGVSQTPSNKVTEKGKYVELRCDPISGHTALYWYRQSLGQGPEFLIYFQGTGAADDSGLPNDRFFAVRPEGSVSTLKIQRTERGDSAVYLCASSPSDRNTEAFFGQGTRLTVV.

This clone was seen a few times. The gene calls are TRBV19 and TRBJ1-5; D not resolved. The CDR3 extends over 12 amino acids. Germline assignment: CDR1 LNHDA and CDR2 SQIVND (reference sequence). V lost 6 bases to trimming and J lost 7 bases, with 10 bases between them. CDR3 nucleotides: TGTGCCAGTAGACTCGGCTGGCAGCCCCAGCATTTT. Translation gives CASRLGWQPQHF.

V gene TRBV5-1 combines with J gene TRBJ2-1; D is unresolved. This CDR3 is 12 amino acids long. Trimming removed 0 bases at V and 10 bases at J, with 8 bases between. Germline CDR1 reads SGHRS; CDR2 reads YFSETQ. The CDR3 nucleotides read TGCGCCAGCAGCTTGGTTTCCGGGGAGCAGTTCTTC. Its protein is CASSLVSGEQFF.

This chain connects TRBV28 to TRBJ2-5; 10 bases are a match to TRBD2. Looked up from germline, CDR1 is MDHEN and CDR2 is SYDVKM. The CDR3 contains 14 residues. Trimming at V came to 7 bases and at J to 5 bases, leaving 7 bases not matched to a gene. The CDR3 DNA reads TGTGCCAGCAACATAGCGGGAGGTTCCGAGACCCAGTACTTC. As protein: CASNIAGGSETQYF. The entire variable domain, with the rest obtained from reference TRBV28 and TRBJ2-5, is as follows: DVKVTQSSRYLVKRTGEKVFLECVQDMDHENMFWYRQDPGLGLRLIYFSYDVKMKEKGDIPEGYSVSREKKERFSLILESASTNQTSMYLCASNIAGGSETQYFGPGTRLLVL.

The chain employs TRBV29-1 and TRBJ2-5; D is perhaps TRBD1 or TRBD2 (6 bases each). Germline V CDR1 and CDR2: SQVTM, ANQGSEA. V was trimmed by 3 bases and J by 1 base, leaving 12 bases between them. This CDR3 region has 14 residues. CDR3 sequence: CSVDTPGAQETQYF. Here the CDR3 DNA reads TGCAGCGTTGATACTCCGGGGGCCCAAGAGACCCAGTACTTC.

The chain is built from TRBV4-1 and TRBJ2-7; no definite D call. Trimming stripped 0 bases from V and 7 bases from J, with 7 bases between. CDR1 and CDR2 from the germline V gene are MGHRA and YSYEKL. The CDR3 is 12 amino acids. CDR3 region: CASSQENLEQYF. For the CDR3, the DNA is TGCGCCAGCAGCCAAGAGAACCTGGAGCAGTACTTC.